Below are 2 T cell receptor beta chains sequenced from a single sample in a study of blood T cell repertoires in COVID-19. TCRdb keeps only in-frame clones here, not all; method: immunoSEQ multiplex PCR. In the table there are 150,000 or so clones, over 75% of which are singletons. The sample taken for sequencing was PBMCs or T cells enriched from blood (not recorded which). The origin of the receptors is a woman aged 50 to 65 who had recovered from COVID-19.

This rearrangement joins TRBV4-1 to TRBJ2-7; D is ambiguous. Germline assignment: CDR1 MGHRA and CDR2 YSYEKL. The CDR3 extends over 14 amino acids. Trimming removed 0 bases from V and 0 bases from J, with 6 bases in between. CDR3: CASSQDRNSYEQYF. Written as DNA, the CDR3 is TGCGCCAGCAGCCAAGACAGGAACTCCTACGAGCAGTACTTC.

The chain recombines TRBV11-2 with TRBJ1-1; maybe TRBD1 (6 bases). The CDR3 runs to 15 residues. CDR1 and CDR2 (germline): SGHAT, FQNNGV. Trimming shortened V by 0 bases and J by 4 bases, and 12 bases separated the two germline ends. The CDR3 protein is CASSLEGGQSTEAFF. CDR3 in DNA: TGTGCCAGCAGCTTAGAGGGGGGGCAGAGCACTGAAGCTTTCTTT.